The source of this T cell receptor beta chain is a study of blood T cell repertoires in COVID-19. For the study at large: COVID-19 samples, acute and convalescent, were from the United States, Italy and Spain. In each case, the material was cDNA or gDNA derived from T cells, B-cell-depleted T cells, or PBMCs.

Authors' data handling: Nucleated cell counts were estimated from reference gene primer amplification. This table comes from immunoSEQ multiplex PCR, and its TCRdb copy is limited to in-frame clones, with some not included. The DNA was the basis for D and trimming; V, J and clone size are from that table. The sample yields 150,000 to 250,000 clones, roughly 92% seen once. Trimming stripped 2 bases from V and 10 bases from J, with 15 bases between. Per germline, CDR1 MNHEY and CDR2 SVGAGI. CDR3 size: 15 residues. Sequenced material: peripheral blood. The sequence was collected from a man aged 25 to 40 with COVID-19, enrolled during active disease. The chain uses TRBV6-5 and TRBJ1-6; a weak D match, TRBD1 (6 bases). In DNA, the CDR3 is TGTGCCAGCAGTTACGGAACCAGGGGTGCCTCACCCCTCCACTTT. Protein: CASSYGTRGASPLHF.